Listed below are T cell receptor beta chains from one sample, sequenced in a study of Ad26.COV2.S vaccination and SARS-CoV-2 variants. Sequencing was performed with immunoSEQ multiplex PCR; in TCRdb, only in-frame clones are kept and a portion is missing. The sample holds approximately 410,000 clones, 88% seen once. The sequencing here drew on peripheral blood, taken in a trial of Ad26.COV2.S vaccine versus placebo. Source of these receptors: a person aged 18-65 years who received the Ad26.COV2.S COVID-19 vaccine or a placebo. Both conserved end residues are part of each CDR3. Each record gives: CDR3 protein, V gene.

cdr3_aa: CASSPGGTGEIYEQYF
v_call: TRBV5-4

cdr3_aa: CATSPGRRGTDTQYF
v_call: TRBV24-1

cdr3_aa: CASSLADRGGSKNIQYF
v_call: TRBV5-8

cdr3_aa: CATSNSRGPGGYTF
v_call: TRBV24-1

cdr3_aa: CASSLLAGGLTGELFF
v_call: TRBV11-3

cdr3_aa: CASSSLSPPTIYF
v_call: TRBV7-2

cdr3_aa: CASSGTSGRAYEQYF
v_call: TRBV7-2

cdr3_aa: CASSTTGTSTDTQYF
v_call: TRBV7-9

cdr3_aa: CASSGGTGANYGYTF
v_call: TRBV7-8

cdr3_aa: CATSNGYFEQFF
v_call: TRBV15

cdr3_aa: CASSTGGRQPQHF
v_call: TRBV12-3/TRBV12-4

cdr3_aa: CASSFPDRVAKNIQYF
v_call: TRBV7-3

cdr3_aa: CASSEATGGNEKLFF
v_call: TRBV9

cdr3_aa: CASRQGASNEKLFF
v_call: TRBV7-9

cdr3_aa: CASSIPGLAQWGQGRELFF
v_call: TRBV19

cdr3_aa: CASSLRRGVKADTQYF
v_call: TRBV27

cdr3_aa: CASSIGDRNTDTQYF
v_call: TRBV19

cdr3_aa: CASSSNTGQWAMNTEAFF
v_call: TRBV7-2

cdr3_aa: CSEGDSLAGYTF
v_call: TRBV29-1

cdr3_aa: CATSPGPSIRNEQFF
v_call: TRBV24-1